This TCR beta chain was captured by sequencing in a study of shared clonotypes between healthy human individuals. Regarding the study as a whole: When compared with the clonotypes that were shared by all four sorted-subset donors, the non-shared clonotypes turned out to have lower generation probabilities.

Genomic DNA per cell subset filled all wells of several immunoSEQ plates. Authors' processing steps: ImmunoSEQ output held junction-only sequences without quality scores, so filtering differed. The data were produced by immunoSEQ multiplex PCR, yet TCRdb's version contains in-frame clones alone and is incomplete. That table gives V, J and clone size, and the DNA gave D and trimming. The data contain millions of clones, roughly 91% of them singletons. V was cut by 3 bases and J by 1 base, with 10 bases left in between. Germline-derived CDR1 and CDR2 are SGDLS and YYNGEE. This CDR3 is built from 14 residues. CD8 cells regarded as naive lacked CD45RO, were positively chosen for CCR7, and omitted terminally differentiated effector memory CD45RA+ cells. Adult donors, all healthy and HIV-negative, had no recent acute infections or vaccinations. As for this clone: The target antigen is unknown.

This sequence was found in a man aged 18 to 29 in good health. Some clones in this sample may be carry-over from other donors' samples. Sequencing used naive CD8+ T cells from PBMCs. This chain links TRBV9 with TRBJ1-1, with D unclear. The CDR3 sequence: CASSAAQRNTEAFF. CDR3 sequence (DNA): TGTGCCAGCAGCGCGGCACAGAGGAACACTGAAGCTTTCTTT. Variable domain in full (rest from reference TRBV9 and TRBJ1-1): DSGVTQTPKHLITATGQRVTLRCSPRSGDLSVYWYQQSLDQGLQFLIQYYNGEERAKGNILERFSAQQFPDLHSELNLSSLELGDSALYFCASSAAQRNTEAFFGQGTRLTVV.